The 27 T cell receptor beta chains reported below all come from one sample, sequenced in a study of CD8 T cells in Susac syndrome. RNA, at 0.5 to 1 ug, was reverse transcribed with random hexamers. One entry per CDR3 protein, called by TCRdb with MiXCR from the immunoSEQ multiplex PCR reads. The sample contains about 200,000 distinct CDR3 sequences, 92% of which appear only once. Sequenced input: CD8+ T cells from PBMCs. These receptors all stem from a human donor with multiple sclerosis.

This clonotype was counted a single time. J is TRBJ1-5 and V is TRBV19; no firm D call. The CDR3 length is 12 residues. Trimming stripped 6 bases from V and 3 bases from J, with 6 bases between. Germline values: CDR1 LNHDA, CDR2 SQIVND (reference sequence). The CDR3, as DNA: TGTGCCAGTAGAATCTACAATCAGCCCCAGCATTTT. Its translation is CASRIYNQPQHF.

This chain links TRBV6-5 with TRBJ2-5; 12 bases are a match to TRBD2. This CDR3 region has 15 residues. Germline CDR1 MNHEY, CDR2 SVGAGI. V shed 5 bases, J shed 1 base, and the junction held 2 bases outside the gene matches. The CDR3 is CASSRLAGVQETQYF. The CDR3 bases are TGTGCCAGCAGTCGACTAGCGGGAGTCCAAGAGACCCAGTACTTC.

The V and J genes are TRBV9 and TRBJ2-1, with 10 bases fitting TRBD2. The CDR3 sequence is 15 residues long. CDR1 and CDR2 (germline): SGDLS, YYNGEE. V trimming: 4 bases; J trimming: 5 bases; junction bases outside the gene matches: 6. The CDR3 DNA sequence: TGTGCCAGCAGCCCATGGACTAGCGGCGACAATGAGCAGTTCTTC. Translated: CASSPWTSGDNEQFF.

This sequence joins TRBV7-9 and TRBJ2-7; D uncertain. This CDR3 has 13 residues. Germline-derived CDR1 and CDR2 are SEHNR and FQNEAQ (reference sequence). V was shortened by 0 bases and J by 6 bases, with 9 bases between the two germline ends. CDR3 sequence reads: CASSLAGNIEQYF. In nucleotides, the CDR3 is TGTGCCAGCAGCTTAGCTGGAAATATCGAGCAGTACTTC.

The chain combines TRBV29-1 with TRBJ1-1; perhaps TRBD1 as D (5 bases). Trimming removed 8 bases from V and 7 bases from J, with 14 bases in between. The germline V gene encodes CDR1 SQVTM and CDR2 ANQGSEA. The CDR3 covers 11 residues. CDR3 in amino acids: CSSMGGVEAFF. The CDR3 coding sequence is TGCAGCTCAATGGGAGGGGTTGAAGCTTTCTTT. Together with reference TRBV29-1 and TRBJ1-1, the CDR3 gives the full variable domain: SAVISQKPSRDICQRGTSLTIQCQVDSQVTMMFWYRQQPGQSLTLIATANQGSEATYESGFVIDKFPISRPNLTFSTLTVSNMSPEDSSIYLCSSMGGVEAFFGQGTRLTVV.

The rearrangement joins TRBV5-1 to TRBJ1-4; D is possibly TRBD1 (6 bases). Germline CDR1 reads SGHRS; CDR2 reads YFSETQ. The germline V and J ends were trimmed by 4 bases and 3 bases, with 16 bases remaining between them. The CDR3 is 16 residues long. In DNA form, the CDR3 reads TGCGCCAGCAGCCTCACAGGGTATCTGTCTAATGAAAAACTGTTTTTT. This codes for CASSLTGYLSNEKLFF.

This chain uses TRBV4-3 with TRBJ1-1, with TRBD1 as a possible D gene (5 bases). In germline, CDR1 is LGHNA, CDR2 YSLEER. V dropped 0 bases and J dropped 7 bases, with 18 bases sitting between them. This CDR3 has 16 amino acids. The CDR3 sequence: CASSQEILGVTNEAFF. The CDR3 DNA reads TGCGCCAGCAGCCAAGAGATATTGGGGGTAACGAATGAAGCTTTCTTT.

The genes are TRBV28 and TRBJ2-7, with D perhaps matching TRBD2 (5 bases). The germline gives CDR1 MDHEN, CDR2 SYDVKM. The CDR3 is 19 residues long. V lost 10 bases to trimming and J lost 3 bases, with 34 bases between them. The CDR3 coding sequence is TGTGCCATCTCATCTTTGACTCTCCGGGAAAGGAACCCGCACTACGAGCAGTACTTC. Its protein is CAISSLTLRERNPHYEQYF.

V is TRBV7-6 and J is TRBJ2-3, with D possibly called TRBD1 or TRBD2 (6 bases each). The V end lost 1 base, the J end lost 2 bases, and 10 bases lay between the germline ends. Germline loops: CDR1 SGHVS, CDR2 FNYEAQ. The length of the CDR3 is 15 residues. The CDR3: CASSLGGATTDTQYF. CDR3 in DNA: TGTGCCAGCAGCTTAGGGGGGGCAACCACAGATACGCAGTATTTT.

This chain joins TRBV20-1 and TRBJ2-7; 7 bases fit TRBD2. The CDR3 runs to 14 residues. The germline V gene has CDR1 DFQATT and CDR2 SNEGSKA (reference sequence). The trim removed 6 bases at V and 3 bases at J, leaving 11 bases unmatched. The CDR3 DNA is TGCAGTGCCGGATCGGGGGGTGGGATCTACGAGCAGTACTTC. It yields the protein CSAGSGGGIYEQYF.

This clonotype was detected only once. The V call is TRBV29-1, the J call TRBJ2-1; tentative D call: TRBD1 (5 bases). V lost 3 bases and J 4 bases, leaving 22 bases between the germline ends. Germline CDR1 reads SQVTM; CDR2 reads ANQGSEA. The CDR3 is made up of 17 amino acids. The CDR3: CSVEGPDHNGAYNEQFF. The CDR3 DNA reads as TGCAGCGTTGAGGGCCCCGACCACAATGGGGCTTACAATGAGCAGTTCTTC.

V is TRBV20-1 and J is TRBJ1-5, with no clear D. Germline assignment: CDR1 DFQATT and CDR2 SNEGSKA (reference sequence). CDR3 size: 13 residues. Trimming took 0 bases from V and 4 from J, leaving 7 bases between them. As DNA, the CDR3 is TGCAGTGCTAGAGATGGGGTTAATCAGCCCCAGCATTTT. This translates into CSARDGVNQPQHF.

This clonotype appeared once. The V and J genes are TRBV7-9 and TRBJ2-1; perhaps TRBD2 as D (5 bases). The germline V gene has CDR1 SEHNR and CDR2 FQNEAQ (reference sequence). This CDR3 has 14 amino acids. V was pared by 7 bases and J by 6 bases, with 16 bases between. CDR3 DNA: TGTGCCAGCATCGGCGGGTCCTCGGGCAATGAGCAGTTCTTC. Amino acid sequence: CASIGGSSGNEQFF.

With regard to this clonotype: One end of the junction is discordant with germline, which a read error may explain. J is TRBJ2-5 and V is TRBV7-7, with 10 bases matching TRBD2. Germline loops: CDR1 SSHAT, CDR2 FNYEAQ (reference sequence). The CDR3 length is 17 residues. CDR3 bases: TGTGCTAGCAGCTTAGCACCGGGACTAGCGCTCCCAGAGACCCAGTACTTC. This gives the protein CASSLAPGLALPETQYF.

The chain uses TRBV25-1 and TRBJ2-7; 8 nucleotides line up with TRBD2. Germline loops: CDR1 MGHDK, CDR2 SYGVNS. The junction had 15 bases not matched to a gene; V was cut back by 5 bases and J by 9 bases. This CDR3 has 15 amino acids. CDR3 in DNA: TGTGCCAGCAGTTCCTTAGCGGGGTCCGGTCGGGGGCAGTACTTC. Protein product: CASSSLAGSGRGQYF.

The V and J genes are TRBV20-1 and TRBJ2-1; 9 bases line up with TRBD2. The germline CDR1 and CDR2 sequences are DFQATT and SNEGSKA (reference sequence). The CDR3 sequence is 14 residues long. V lost 6 bases, J lost 7 bases, and 10 bases stayed unmatched. This CDR3 is CSATGSGRSNEQFF. CDR3 DNA sequence: TGCAGTGCCACTGGAAGCGGGAGGTCGAATGAGCAGTTCTTC.

This rearrangement joins TRBV27 to TRBJ2-7; TRBD2 is a possible D gene (6 bases). CDR3 length equals 14 residues. Between the trimmed V and J ends, which lost 2 bases and 4 bases, there was a span of 12 bases. Germline V gene lookup returns CDR1 MNHEY and CDR2 SMNVEV (reference sequence). CDR3 DNA: TGTGCCAGCAGTTTAAGAGCAGGGAGGTACGAGCAGTACTTC. Translated: CASSLRAGRYEQYF.

This clonotype came up once. V is TRBV11-2 and J is TRBJ2-3, with D possibly TRBD1 on 5 matching bases. The V end was cut by 0 bases, the J end by 6 bases, with 7 bases between. The germline gives CDR1 SGHAT, CDR2 FQNNGV. There are 13 residues in the CDR3. The CDR3 nucleotides read TGTGCCAGCAGCTTAGACGGACACGATACGCAGTATTTT. Translation gives CASSLDGHDTQYF.

The chain employs TRBV11-3 and TRBJ2-7, with D uncertain. Per germline, CDR1 SGHNT and CDR2 YENEEA. The CDR3 loop spans 13 amino acids. V dropped 5 bases and J dropped 6 bases, with 14 bases sitting between them. For the CDR3, the DNA is TGTGCCAGCAGCCACACACAGATTGGCGAGCAGTACTTC. Translated: CASSHTQIGEQYF. Supplemented by reference TRBV11-3 and TRBJ2-7, the full variable domain reads EAGVVQSPRYKIIEKKQPVAFWCNPISGHNTLYWYLQNLGQGPELLIRYENEEAVDDSQLPKDRFSAERLKGVDSTLKIQPAELGDSAVYLCASSHTQIGEQYFGPGTRLTVT.

V gene TRBV7-9 combines with J gene TRBJ1-2; no firm D call. V dropped 9 bases and J dropped 6 bases, with 8 bases sitting between them. CDR1 and CDR2 from the germline V gene are SEHNR and FQNEAQ (reference sequence). CDR3 length: 10 residues. CDR3 nucleotides: TGTGCCAGTGATTTCAATGGCTACACCTTC. Protein sequence: CASDFNGYTF.

V and J are TRBV6-2 or TRBV6-3 and TRBJ2-6; D perhaps matches TRBD1 (5 bases). CDR1 MNHEY and CDR2 SVGEGT come from the germline V gene. This CDR3 spans 15 amino acids. V dropped 4 bases and J dropped 2 bases, with 9 bases sitting between them. CDR3 loop: CASSFIRAGANVLTF. CDR3 sequence (DNA): TGTGCCAGCAGTTTCATCAGGGCTGGGGCCAACGTCCTGACTTTC.

The V and J genes are TRBV11-2 and TRBJ2-1; possible D gene TRBD2, 5 bases. The V gene lost 3 bases and the J gene lost 7 bases, with 10 bases spanning the gap. The CDR3 has 13 amino acids. Germline-derived CDR1 and CDR2 are SGHAT and FQNNGV. As DNA, the CDR3 is TGTGCCAGCAGCTTCCTAACGGGGAATGAGCAGTTCTTC. This encodes CASSFLTGNEQFF.

The V call is TRBV4-3, the J call TRBJ2-1; D unclear. The CDR3 covers 14 residues. The germline V gene has CDR1 LGHNA and CDR2 YSLEER. The V and J ends lost 3 bases and 5 bases respectively, with 11 bases between them. The CDR3 nucleotides are TGCGCCAGCAGCCATTCGGCAGGCGACAATGAGCAGTTCTTC. Encoded protein: CASSHSAGDNEQFF.

The rearrangement links TRBV29-1 to TRBJ1-2; no reliable D call. The V and J ends lost 7 bases and 6 bases respectively, with 9 bases between them. The CDR3 extends over 10 amino acids. Germline V gene data show CDR1 as SQVTM and CDR2 as ANQGSEA. The CDR3 protein is CSAVKDGYTF. CDR3 DNA: TGCAGCGCCGTAAAGGATGGCTACACCTTC.

This CDR3 is CASSLLGRQPISGANVLTF. The CDR3 nucleotides read TGTGCCAGCAGTTTGTTGGGTAGGCAGCCCATCTCTGGGGCCAACGTCCTGACTTTC. The chain employs TRBV27 and TRBJ2-6; D uncertain. This CDR3 region has 19 residues. CDR1 and CDR2 from the germline V gene are MNHEY and SMNVEV (reference sequence). V was trimmed by 3 bases and J by 0 bases, leaving 18 bases between them.

This chain links TRBV6-1 with TRBJ2-5; 10 bases line up with TRBD1. Germline V gene lookup returns CDR1 MNHNS and CDR2 SASEGT. The CDR3 consists of 17 residues. V shed 3 bases and J 1 base; nucleotides not matched to a gene: 8. The CDR3 spells CASSDLGTGATQETQYF. The CDR3 DNA reads as TGTGCCAGCAGTGATTTAGGGACAGGGGCGACCCAAGAGACCCAGTACTTC.

The V and J genes are TRBV7-3 and TRBJ2-7; 9 bases line up with TRBD1. There are 16 residues in the CDR3. Per germline, CDR1 SGHTA and CDR2 FQGTGA. J lost 5 bases, V lost 4 bases, and 12 bases had no gene match. The CDR3 loop reads CASSSGQGSPRNEQYF. The CDR3 DNA is TGTGCCAGCAGCTCAGGACAGGGGAGCCCCCGTAACGAGCAGTACTTC.